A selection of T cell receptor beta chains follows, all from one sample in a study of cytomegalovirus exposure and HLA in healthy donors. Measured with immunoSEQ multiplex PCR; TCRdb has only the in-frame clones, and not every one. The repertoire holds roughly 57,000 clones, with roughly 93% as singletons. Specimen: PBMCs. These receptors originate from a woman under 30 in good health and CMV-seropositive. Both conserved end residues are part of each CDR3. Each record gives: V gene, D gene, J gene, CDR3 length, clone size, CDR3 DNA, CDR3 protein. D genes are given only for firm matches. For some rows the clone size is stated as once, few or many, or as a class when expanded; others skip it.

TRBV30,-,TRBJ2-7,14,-,TGTGCCTGGAGTTCCAGCGGAGGCCCCTACGAGCAGTACTTC,CAWSSSGGPYEQYF
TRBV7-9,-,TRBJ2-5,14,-,TGTGCCAGCAGCGGCACAGGGTATAAAGAGACCCAGTACTTC,CASSGTGYKETQYF
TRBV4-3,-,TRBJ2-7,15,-,TGCGCCAGCAGCCAGCTTGTTGGGGGGTCCTACGAGCAGTACTTC,CASSQLVGGSYEQYF
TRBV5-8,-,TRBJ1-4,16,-,TGTGCCAGCAGCTGGGGGACAACCACAACTAATGAAAAACTGTTTTTT,CASSWGTTTTNEKLFF
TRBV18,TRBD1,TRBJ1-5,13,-,TGTGCCAGCTCTTGGGACAGGAATCAGCCCCAGCATTTT,CASSWDRNQPQHF
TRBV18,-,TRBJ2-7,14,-,TGTGCCAGCTCACCGGGTCTAGCAAGTTACGAGCAGTACTTC,CASSPGLASYEQYF
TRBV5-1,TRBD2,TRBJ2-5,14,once,TGCGCCAGCAGCTTGAGCGGGGGGCGAGAGACCCAGTACTTC,CASSLSGGRETQYF
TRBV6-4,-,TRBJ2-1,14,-,TGTGCCAGCAGTGACTCTATCGCGTCAAATGAGCAGTTCTTC,CASSDSIASNEQFF
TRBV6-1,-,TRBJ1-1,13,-,TGTGCCAGCGCCTTCACAGGGAGCACTGAAGCTTTCTTT,CASAFTGSTEAFF
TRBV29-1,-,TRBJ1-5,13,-,TGCAGCGTTGTTGTTGGGGGGGGTCAGCCCCAGCATTTT,CSVVVGGGQPQHF
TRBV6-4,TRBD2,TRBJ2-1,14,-,TGTGCCAGCAGTGACTCGCGGGGGGGCACTGAGCAGTTCTTC,CASSDSRGGTEQFF
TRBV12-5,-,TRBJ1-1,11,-,TGTGCTAGTGCCGGGGAGGTCGAAGCTTTCTTT,CASAGEVEAFF
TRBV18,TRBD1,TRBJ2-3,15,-,TGTGCCAGCTCACCACTCACAGGGGAGACAGATACGCAGTATTTT,CASSPLTGETDTQYF
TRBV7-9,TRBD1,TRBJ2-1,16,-,TGTGCCAGCAGCACTACACATTCAGGGGGCCGTAATGAGCAGTTCTTC,CASSTTHSGGRNEQFF
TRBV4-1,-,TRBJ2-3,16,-,TGCGCCAGCAGCCAAGGCCGCTCGAGTCGGGTAGATACGCAGTATTTT,CASSQGRSSRVDTQYF
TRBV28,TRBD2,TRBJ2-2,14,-,TGTGCCAGCATCCACCGGGAGGTGACCGGGGAGCTGTTTTTT,CASIHREVTGELFF